This T cell receptor (beta chain) was sequenced during a study of molecular identifiers for immune sequencing clone quantification. This clonotype was detected ten times or more. Its specificity is unknown. Germline CDR1 is SGHTA and CDR2 is FQGNSA. The CDR3 is 20 residues long. Trimming removed 5 bases at V and 4 bases at J, with 30 bases between. Listed TCR primers and previously described methods were used for bulk TCR libraries. TCRdb re-derived calls from the PCR reads in MiXCR, one entry per CDR3 protein. The sample yields 50,000 to 70,000 distinct CDR3 sequences, less than 20% seen once. Findings and limits, study-wide: Highly expanded clone sizes could be underestimated by identical TCR molecules sharing a barcode.

The material sequenced was naive CD8+ T cells from blood, with Jurkat cell RNA spiked in. Subset given: FACS-sorted CD8+CD4-CCR7+CD45RA+ naive T cells. This receptor was taken from a human donor in good health. Some libraries in this study had Jurkat cell RNA spiked in. This sequence joins TRBV7-2 and TRBJ1-3; D gene unclear. CDR3 nucleotide sequence: TGTGCCAGCAGCGAATACGTAGGGTTTCTCGCTGCTGTGGGAGGAAACACCATATATTTT. Translated: CASSEYVGFLAAVGGNTIYF.